This T cell receptor (beta chain) was sequenced during a study of neurological immune-mediated disorders (dated by TCRdb to the late 2010s). Broadly, across the study: Peripheral blood TCR-beta repertoires from patients with HTLV-I-associated myelopathy (HAM/TSP), patients with multiple sclerosis, and healthy controls were compared in the study using UMI-based sequencing. Each longitudinal HAM/TSP and healthy donor was sampled at 3 time-points spaced at roughly 3-40 month intervals. Alongside PBMC samples, the set of fewer than 110 TCR-beta libraries contained longitudinal samples, technical triplicates, and paired CD4+ and CD8+ T-cell subsets that had been sorted. The cohort comprised roughly 70 subjects: about 14 HAM/TSP patients, some 35 multiple sclerosis patients and approximately 20 healthy controls.

This clonotype was counted at least ten times. Its antigen specificity is not known. Base qualities are not provided; no much larger clone lies one nucleotide away. Summary of the overall study and its limitations: No identical CDR3 amino acid sequences were shared among expanded clones across subjects, suggesting private TCR-beta repertoires in all groups. TCR clonal expansion was greatest in HAM/TSP patients and smallest in MS patients, who ranked below even healthy controls.

cDNA was synthesized by template-switch 5'RACE using a primer carrying a 10-nucleotide random unique molecular identifier by which each TCR transcript was tagged. Every sequencing run covered 15-18 subjects and yielded more than 180 million TCR-beta sequences. The RNeasy kit was used for extraction of total RNA. TCR-beta VDJ regions were amplified with primers for the TCR constant region and the 5'RACE anchor, using the KAPA Real-time Library Amplification kit. A first PCR added sample indexes and Illumina adaptors, after which a second PCR increased the library yield. After purification with Ampure beads, the TCR product of roughly 650 bp was size-selected on a 2% E-gel SizeSelection system. Library quality was checked on a Bioanalyzer, concentration was measured with Qubit, and libraries were quantified with the Kapa Library Quantification kit before pooling. An Illumina HiSeq 2500 was used to sequence the libraries paired-end at 2 x 150 bp. To increase sequence diversity, about 23-32% phiX was spiked into each library pool. The authors processed their data as follows. The UMI-based MiGEC pipeline processed quality-filtered reads and removed over 80% of raw TCR sequences during error correction. IMGT germline references were used for alignment of VDJ genes, and clonotypes were defined by a unique CDR3 amino acid sequence together with V-J genes. VDJtools evaluated clonal expansion, Shannon diversity and CDR3 relatedness (CalcPairwiseDistances, ClusterSamples); CLCbio workbench built phylogenetic trees. Using coefficient-of-variation modelling across technical triplicates, the study counted a clone as expanded if it had at least 8 unique UMIs. The public sequencing data were trimmed at Q25 with fastp and processed into clonotypes with MiXCR by TCRdb, which kept only in-frame beta chains. Each entry is one CDR3 protein sequence, shown with its most common DNA and genes. These V and J calls are TCRdb output, not the study's own analysis. Counted in this sample were 67,000 or so distinct CDR3 sequences; around 15% of them appeared once. 3.5% to 5.5% of the sample is taken by the ten largest.

The time point label on this specimen signifies: longitudinal time-point 1 (baseline). Libraries from unsorted PBMCs were made from 2 million PBMCs kept in RNAlater at -80 degrees C until RNA extraction. Peripheral blood was subjected to Ficoll-Hypaque density gradient centrifugation to isolate PBMCs, which were then cryopreserved in liquid nitrogen. Sequences were obtained from PBMCs. The sequence came from a female donor with HTLV-1-associated myelopathy (HAM/TSP).

The CDR3 loop reads CASRKQGDTGELFF. The DNA sequence is as follows: TGTGCCAGCAGGAAACAGGGTGACACCGGGGAGCTGTTTTTT. The V and J genes are TRBV9 and TRBJ2-2; TRBD1 could be the D gene, as 6 bases match. Trimming at the junction amounts to 5 bases on V and 3 bases on J, and the germline ends lie 11 bases apart. The germline V gene specifies SGDLS as CDR1 and YYNGEE as CDR2. Inclusive of the bounding cysteine and phenylalanine, the CDR3 is 14 residues long. Only the CDR3 portion is preserved as DNA: 42 bases, with reading frame beginning at the first base.